The 32 T cell receptor beta chains in this list originate from one sample, sequenced in a study of T cells in women clearing cervical HPV infection. Data came from immunoSEQ multiplex PCR; TCRdb stores just in-frame clones and leaves some out. Seen in this sample are approximately 31,000 clones; the ten most common clones hold about 4.3%. Sequencing used blood buffy coat. Receptors were obtained from a woman aged 18-69 years with a cervical HPV16 infection that either progressed to CIN3+ or cleared (not recorded which).

In regard to this clone: Read sequence stops 3 residues before the CDR3 end, and the germline J gene provides the missing end. The same CDR3 also results from other DNA sequences found in this sample. The J gene is TRBJ2-3, the V gene TRBV7-2, with TRBD2 identical over 8 bases. Trimming removed 0 bases from V and 6 bases from J; junction bases left unmatched: 5. CDR1 and CDR2 (germline): SGHTA, FQGNSA. The CDR3 totals 15 residues. CDR3 loop: CASSLATSGYDTQYF. CDR3 DNA (partial): TGTGCCAGCAGCTTAGCTACTAGCGGTTACGATACG.

Remarks on this clone: The read ends 3 residues shy of where the CDR3 ends; the end is completed using the germline J gene. This chain links TRBV19 with TRBJ2-2; 11 nucleotides line up with TRBD1. J was trimmed by 5 bases and V by 4 bases; bases with no gene match: 9. Looked up from germline, CDR1 is LNHDA and CDR2 is SQIVND (reference sequence). The CDR3 extends over 17 amino acids. The sequenced part of the CDR3 DNA is TGTGCCAGTAGTACACCACCGGGACAGGGGGGAACCGGGGAG. It codes for CASSTPPGQGGTGE. The whole CDR3 sequence is CASSTPPGQGGTGELFF.

With regard to this clone: Sequencing ends 3 residues short of the CDR3 end; the germline J gene provides the rest. The genes are TRBV18 and TRBJ2-1, with 8 bases fitting TRBD1. The CDR3 has 16 amino acids. Germline assignment: CDR1 KGHSH and CDR2 LQKENI. V lost 1 base and J lost 6; bases outside the gene matches: 8. The part of the CDR3 DNA that was read is TGTGCCAGCTCACCACTAGATGGAGACAGGGGCAATGAG. This codes for CASSPLDGDRGNE. The whole CDR3 is CASSPLDGDRGNEQFF.

For this clone: The read ends 3 residues before the CDR3 terminus; that terminus is restored from the germline J gene. The chain carries TRBV19 and TRBJ1-1; possible D gene TRBD1, 6 bases. With 6 bases removed from V and 3 bases from J, the gap between germline ends came to 14 bases. The germline gives CDR1 LNHDA, CDR2 SQIVND (reference sequence). The CDR3 loop spans 14 amino acids. This CDR3 reads CASSYQGRDTEAFF. CDR3 DNA, as far as it was read: TGTGCCAGTAGCTACCAGGGGAGGGACACTGAA.

Worth noting for this clone: The read comes to an end 3 residues before the CDR3 does, leaving the germline J gene to fill in the end. The V gene is TRBV6-2 or TRBV6-3, the J gene TRBJ1-6, with 7 bases that match TRBD1. CDR1 is MNHEY, CDR2 SVGEGT, per germline. The CDR3 sequence is 13 residues long. The chain's CDR3 is CASRLLPDRALHF. The sequenced CDR3 bases are TGTGCCAGCAGACTCCTACCCGACAGGGCC.

As to this clone: The missing CDR3 end, 3 residues past where the read stops, is filled in from the germline J gene. The genes are TRBV20-1 and TRBJ2-4; 7 bases line up with TRBD2. CDR3 size: 14 residues. The germline CDR1 and CDR2 sequences are DFQATT and SNEGSKA (reference sequence). Losses at the gene ends were 3 bases for V and 5 bases for J; bases not matched to a gene: 7. CDR3 in amino acids: CSASWVGGENIQYF. The CDR3 DNA, read in part, is TGCAGTGCTAGTTGGGTGGGAGGGGAAAACATT.

As concerns this clone: The sequenced fragment ends 3 residues before the CDR3 boundary, so the rest is inferred from the germline J gene. The chain uses TRBV19 and TRBJ2-2; tentative D call: TRBD1 (5 bases). Germline loops: CDR1 LNHDA, CDR2 SQIVND (reference sequence). The CDR3 contains 12 residues. V lost 7 bases, J lost 3 bases, and 6 bases lay in between. The CDR3 loop reads CASIRDTGELFF. CDR3 DNA, as far as it was read: TGTGCCAGTATCAGGGACACCGGGGAG.

Regarding this clone: The read comes to an end 3 residues before the CDR3 does, leaving the germline J gene to fill in the end. This chain uses TRBV13 with TRBJ2-1, with TRBD2 matching over 9 bases. The germline gives CDR1 PRHDT, CDR2 FYEKMQ (reference sequence). V gave up 6 bases and J gave up 8 bases; unmatched junction bases: 8. The CDR3 length is 14 residues. CDR3 bases read: TGTGCCAGCAGGTCGGAGAGCGGGAGGCATGAG. The encoded protein is CASRSESGRHE. The CDR3 in its entirety is CASRSESGRHEQFF.

A word on this clone: Sequencing ends 3 residues short of the CDR3 end; the germline J gene provides the rest. The chain recombines TRBV5-1 with TRBJ1-5; the D is unclear. CDR1 is SGHRS and CDR2 is YFSETQ in the germline V gene. CDR3 length equals 15 residues. Trimming cost V 0 bases and J 1 base, with 8 bases left between them. The CDR3 DNA, read in part, is TGCGCCAGCAGCTTGGAGGCAGGCAGCAATCAGCCC. This gives the protein CASSLEAGSNQP. The whole CDR3 sequence reads CASSLEAGSNQPQHF.

With regard to this clone: The sequenced fragment ends 3 residues before the CDR3 boundary, so the rest is inferred from the germline J gene. V usage is TRBV28 and J usage is TRBJ2-7; the match to TRBD2 covers 7 bases. CDR1 is MDHEN, CDR2 SYDVKM, per germline. The CDR3 covers 15 residues. Unmatched junction bases numbered 10, after V lost 6 bases and J lost 2 bases. CDR3 DNA (partial): TGTGCCAGCAGGACCGCCGGGACTAACACCTACGAG. Amino acid sequence: CASRTAGTNTYE. The full CDR3 protein reads CASRTAGTNTYEQYF.

A note on this clone: The read comes to an end 3 residues before the CDR3 does, leaving the germline J gene to fill in the end. This chain joins TRBV18 and TRBJ1-2; D call uncertain. The CDR3 consists of 17 residues. V was cut by 3 bases and J by 5 bases, with 22 bases left in between. In germline, CDR1 is KGHSH, CDR2 LQKENI. The CDR3 reads CASSPRGGFGYLYGYTF. The sequenced part of the CDR3 DNA is TGTGCCAGCTCACCTAGAGGAGGTTTCGGGTACTTATATGGC. Filled out from reference TRBV18 and TRBJ1-2, the complete variable domain reads NAGVMQNPRHLVRRRGQEARLRCSPMKGHSHVYWYRQLPEEGLKFMVYLQKENIIDESGMPKERFSAEFPKEGPSILRIQQVVRGDSAAYFCASSPRGGFGYLYGYTFGSGTRLTVV.

A word on this clone: The read ends 3 residues shy of where the CDR3 ends; the end is completed using the germline J gene. The V and J genes are TRBV6-2 or TRBV6-3 and TRBJ1-1; weak D call: TRBD1 (5 bases). CDR1 is MNHEY and CDR2 is SVGEGT in the germline V gene. This CDR3 comprises 10 residues. With 10 bases removed from V and 5 bases from J, the gap between germline ends came to 8 bases. The CDR3 loop reads CATRGTEAFF. The part of the CDR3 DNA that was read is TGTGCCACCCGGGGGACTGAA.

As to this clone: The CDR3 goes on 3 residues after the read ends, and that part is filled in from the germline J gene. V gene TRBV20-1 combines with J gene TRBJ1-2; D is unclear. The germline CDR1 and CDR2 sequences are DFQATT and SNEGSKA (reference sequence). V was cut by 0 bases and J by 3 bases, with 14 bases left in between. The CDR3 has 15 amino acids. CDR3: CSARDGVGGYYGYTF. The sequenced CDR3 bases are TGCAGTGCTAGAGATGGAGTGGGCGGGTACTATGGC.

About this clone itself: With the read ending 3 residues before the CDR3 end, the germline J gene is used to fill in that end. The rearrangement uses TRBV18 and TRBJ2-7; 9 nucleotides line up with TRBD1. Germline CDR1 reads KGHSH; CDR2 reads LQKENI. The CDR3 length is 14 residues. The V and J ends lost 6 bases and 3 bases, in that order; junction bases with no gene match: 6. The sequenced CDR3 bases are TGTGCCAGCTCCCCTACGACAGGGGGCTACGAG. This translates into CASSPTTGGYE. The full-length CDR3 reads as CASSPTTGGYEQYF.

Notes on this clone: The read terminates 3 residues before the CDR3 end, so the remaining end is supplied by the germline J gene. This chain connects TRBV29-1 to TRBJ2-3, with no clear D. CDR3 length equals 13 residues. Trimming removed 4 bases at V and 1 base at J, with 9 bases between. The V gene's germline CDR1 is SQVTM and CDR2 ANQGSEA. CDR3: CSVASARTDTQYF. The part of the CDR3 DNA that was read is TGCAGCGTTGCCAGCGCCCGCACAGATACG.

The part of the CDR3 DNA that was read is TGCGCCAGCAGCTTGAACGGGAACAGGGGTGCAACTAATGAAAAA. This sequence encodes CASSLNGNRGATNEK. The whole CDR3 reads CASSLNGNRGATNEKLFF. The rearrangement joins TRBV5-1 to TRBJ1-4, with 7 bases matching TRBD1. The sequenced fragment ends 3 residues before the CDR3 boundary, so the rest is inferred from the germline J gene. This CDR3 is 18 amino acids long. Germline V CDR1 and CDR2: SGHRS, YFSETQ. With 1 base clipped from V and 0 bases from J, the junction kept 9 bases outside the gene matches.

In the case of this clone: The read halts 3 residues ahead of the CDR3 end, with the missing end drawn from the germline J gene. V is TRBV28 and J is TRBJ1-2; 7 bases are shared with TRBD1. In germline, CDR1 is MDHEN, CDR2 SYDVKM. The ends lost 6 bases at V and 0 bases at J; junction bases unmatched: 10. CDR3 length equals 16 residues. CDR3 sequence: CASSTSSGQTNYGYTF. Incomplete CDR3 DNA: TGTGCCAGCAGCACGTCCTCGGGACAGACTAACTATGGC.

As for this clone: The read is 3 residues too short to cover the CDR3 end, so that end is filled in from the germline J gene. The V and J genes are TRBV5-1 and TRBJ2-7; D is ambiguous. The germline V gene has CDR1 SGHRS and CDR2 YFSETQ. CDR3 size: 13 residues. V was cut by 0 bases and J by 6 bases, with 10 bases left in between. The CDR3 bases that were read are TGCGCCAGCAGCTTGGGTCTAGTCGCCGAG. It translates to CASSLGLVAE. The CDR3 reads in full as CASSLGLVAEQYF.

Of note for this clone: The CDR3 end falls 3 residues outside the read, so it is completed with the germline J gene. The V call is TRBV10-3, the J call TRBJ1-1, with D unresolved. Germline V gene data show CDR1 as ENHRY and CDR2 as SYGVKD. With 6 bases removed from V and 0 bases from J, the gap between germline ends came to 5 bases. The CDR3 spans 12 residues. The CDR3 loop reads CAIRQMNTEAFF. The CDR3 bases that were read are TGTGCCATCAGACAGATGAACACTGAA.

With regard to this clone: The observed sequence ends 3 residues before the CDR3 terminus, with the missing tail filled in from the germline J gene. The V call is TRBV20-1, the J call TRBJ2-1, with 11 positions matching TRBD2. V trimming: 3 bases; J trimming: 9 bases; junction bases outside the gene matches: 13. Germline CDR1 and CDR2: DFQATT and SNEGSKA (reference sequence). The CDR3 has 16 amino acids. The DNA read from the CDR3 is TGCAGTGCTAGCCCCACTAGCGGGAGAAGGTTCAGTGAG. It specifies CSASPTSGRRFSE. The complete CDR3 sequence is CSASPTSGRRFSEQFF.

In regard to this clone: The sequence runs out 3 residues before the end of the CDR3; the remainder is reconstructed from the germline J gene. This chain links TRBV2 with TRBJ2-5; D is ambiguous. Germline CDR1 and CDR2: SNHLY and FYNNEI. Trimming stripped 1 base from V and 5 bases from J, with 5 bases between. The CDR3 consists of 12 residues. The CDR3 region is CASSEVTETQYF. CDR3 DNA (partial): TGTGCCAGCAGTGAAGTCACTGAGACC.

With regard to this clone: Read sequence stops 3 residues before the CDR3 end, and the germline J gene provides the missing end. V gene TRBV6-4 combines with J gene TRBJ2-3; TRBD2 aligns across 7 bases. This CDR3 is 13 amino acids long. Germline lookup yields CDR1 MRHNA and CDR2 SNTAGT. With 4 bases clipped from V and 6 bases from J, the junction kept 4 bases outside the gene matches. Here the CDR3 reads CASSVGSGDTQYF. CDR3 bases read: TGTGCCAGCAGTGTAGGTAGCGGGGATACG.

Regarding this clone: With the read ending 3 residues before the CDR3 end, the germline J gene is used to fill in that end. The genes are TRBV20-1 and TRBJ2-3; TRBD2 aligns across 9 bases. The CDR3 spans 15 residues. Germline V gene data show CDR1 as DFQATT and CDR2 as SNEGSKA (reference sequence). With 4 bases clipped from V and 0 bases from J, the junction kept 5 bases outside the gene matches. The covered CDR3 bases are TGCAGTGCTAAGACTAGCGGTATTAGCACAGATACG. Protein sequence: CSAKTSGISTDT. The entire CDR3 protein reads CSAKTSGISTDTQYF.

Concerning this clone: The missing CDR3 end, 3 residues past where the read stops, is filled in from the germline J gene. The rearrangement joins TRBV2 to TRBJ2-5; unclear D gene. Germline V CDR1 and CDR2: SNHLY, FYNNEI. The CDR3 length is 13 residues. Trimming removed 4 bases at V and 2 bases at J, with 8 bases between. CDR3 DNA, as far as it was read: TGTGCCAGCAGTGCCGTGTCTCAAGAGACC. Its translation: CASSAVSQET. The CDR3 reads in full as CASSAVSQETQYF.

To note about this clone: The read ends 3 residues early relative to the CDR3; the germline J gene fills the gap. V and J are TRBV9 and TRBJ2-2; D gene unclear. The CDR3 runs 14 residues. Trimming took off 6 bases at V and 4 bases at J, with 13 bases between the two ends. CDR1 and CDR2 from the germline V gene are SGDLS and YYNGEE. CDR3 loop: CASTPQPGTGELFF. The CDR3 DNA, read in part, is TGTGCCAGCACCCCCCAACCGGGCACCGGGGAG.

Concerning this clone: The observed sequence ends 3 residues before the CDR3 terminus, with the missing tail filled in from the germline J gene. This chain connects TRBV7-3 to TRBJ1-2; 9 positions match TRBD1. CDR1 SGHTA and CDR2 FQGTGA come from the germline V gene. With 5 bases clipped from V and 1 base from J, the junction kept 2 bases outside the gene matches. The CDR3 contains 14 residues. The covered CDR3 bases are TGTGCCAGCAGCCCGGGACAGGGTAACTATGGC. It specifies CASSPGQGNYG. The whole CDR3 sequence is CASSPGQGNYGYTF.

In the case of this clone: The DNA ends 3 residues before the CDR3 does, and the rest of the CDR3 is filled in from the germline J gene. The chain carries TRBV30 and TRBJ2-1; 15 nucleotides match TRBD2. Looked up from germline, CDR1 is GTSNPN and CDR2 is SVGIG (reference sequence). The J segment lost 7 bases and the V segment lost 3 bases, leaving 10 bases of the junction unmatched. The CDR3 extends over 17 amino acids. The sequenced part of the CDR3 DNA is TGTGCCTGGAGCCGAGGACTAGCGGGGGGGCTCCGGAATGAG. The encoded protein is CAWSRGLAGGLRNE. The full CDR3 sequence reads CAWSRGLAGGLRNEQFF. The full variable domain, in which reference TRBV30 and TRBJ2-1 provide the parts outside the CDR3, is SQTIHQWPATLVQPVGSPLSLECTVEGTSNPNLYWYRQAAGRGLQLLFYSVGIGQISSEVPQNLSASRPQDRQFILSSKKLLLSDSGFYLCAWSRGLAGGLRNEQFFGPGTRLTVL.

Worth noting for this clone: Coverage ceases 3 residues before the CDR3 finishes, and the germline J gene fills in the end. The chain uses TRBV18 and TRBJ2-1; TRBD1 might be the D (5 bases). This CDR3 is 16 amino acids long. V was clipped by 0 bases and J by 6 bases, with 15 bases between them. Germline CDR1 KGHSH, CDR2 LQKENI. The CDR3 sequence: CASSPPPGPPVNEQFF. The CDR3 DNA, read in part, is TGTGCCAGCTCACCACCGCCAGGGCCCCCTGTCAATGAG.

A remark on this clone: The CDR3 is cut off 3 residues early in the read; its end comes from the germline J gene. The rearrangement uses TRBV6-2 or TRBV6-3 and TRBJ2-7, with TRBD2 matching over 12 bases. This CDR3 comprises 15 residues. The V gene's germline CDR1 is MNHEY and CDR2 SVGEGT. V lost 6 bases to trimming and J lost 3 bases; unmatched junction nucleotides: 6. CDR3 amino acids: CASSLTSGGLYEQYF. The covered CDR3 bases are TGTGCCAGCAGCTTGACTAGCGGGGGACTCTACGAG.

Concerning this clone: The CDR3 is cut off 3 residues early in the read; its end comes from the germline J gene. The chain joins TRBV5-4 to TRBJ2-3, with D hard to call. The CDR3 runs 14 residues. Trimming took off 0 bases at V and 6 bases at J, with 11 bases between the two ends. Germline V gives CDR1 SGHNT, CDR2 YYREEE (reference sequence). Incomplete CDR3 DNA: TGTGCCAGCAGCTTGGCCGGGTTGAAGGATACG. This gives the protein CASSLAGLKDT. The CDR3 in full is CASSLAGLKDTQYF.

As concerns this clone: Coverage ceases 3 residues before the CDR3 finishes, and the germline J gene fills in the end. The V gene is TRBV4-2, the J gene TRBJ2-1; perhaps TRBD1 as D (5 bases). The CDR3 has 15 residues. Per germline, CDR1 LGHNA and CDR2 YNFKEQ. V shed 4 bases and J shed 6 bases, with 16 bases lying between them. Partial CDR3 DNA: TGTGCCAGCAGCCCGACCGCGACAGATCCCAATGAG. Residues: CASSPTATDPNE. The whole CDR3 protein reads CASSPTATDPNEQFF.

Regarding this clone: The missing CDR3 end, 3 residues past where the read stops, is filled in from the germline J gene. The genes are TRBV29-1 and TRBJ2-7, with 10 bases aligning to TRBD1. This CDR3 has 14 residues. After removal of 6 bases from V and 6 bases from J, the junction contained 11 bases not matched to a gene. Germline V gives CDR1 SQVTM, CDR2 ANQGSEA. CDR3 DNA, as far as it was read: TGCAGCGTGCGCCGGGACAGGGGAGATATCGAG. It yields the protein CSVRRDRGDIE. The whole CDR3 is CSVRRDRGDIEQYF.